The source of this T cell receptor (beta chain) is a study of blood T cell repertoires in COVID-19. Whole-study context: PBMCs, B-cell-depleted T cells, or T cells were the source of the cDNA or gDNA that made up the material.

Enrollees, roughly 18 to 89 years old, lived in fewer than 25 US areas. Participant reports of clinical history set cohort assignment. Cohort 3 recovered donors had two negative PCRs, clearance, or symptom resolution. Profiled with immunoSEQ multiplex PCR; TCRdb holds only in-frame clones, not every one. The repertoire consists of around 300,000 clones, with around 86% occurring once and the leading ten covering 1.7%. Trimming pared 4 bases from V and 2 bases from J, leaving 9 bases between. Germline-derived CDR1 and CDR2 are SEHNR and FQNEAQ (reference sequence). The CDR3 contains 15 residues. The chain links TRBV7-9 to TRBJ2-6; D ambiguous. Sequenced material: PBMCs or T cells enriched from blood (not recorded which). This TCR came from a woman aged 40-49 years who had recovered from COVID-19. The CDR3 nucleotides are TGTGCCAGCAGCTGGGCATACACTGGGGCCAACGTCCTGACTTTC. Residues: CASSWAYTGANVLTF.